These 21 T cell receptor beta chains share one sample of origin, sequenced in a study of cytotoxic CD8 clonotypes in ibrutinib-treated CLL. TCRdb's copy holds only in-frame clones and misses some; the assay was immunoSEQ multiplex PCR. The data show around 50,000 clones, over 55% seen once. The sample here was PBMCs, taken after 24 months of ibrutinib treatment. The receptor source for this set is a human donor with chronic lymphocytic leukemia.

This chain connects TRBV27 to TRBJ2-7, with unresolved D. V gave up 5 bases and J gave up 3 bases, with 11 bases separating them. This CDR3 is 13 amino acids long. Germline assignment: CDR1 MNHEY and CDR2 SMNVEV (reference sequence). CDR3 residues: CASSVGRSYEQYF. The CDR3 DNA reads TGTGCCAGCAGTGTGGGCCGGAGCTACGAGCAGTACTTC.

The V gene is TRBV30, the J gene TRBJ1-1, with 8 positions matching TRBD1. The CDR3 is 15 residues long. V gave up 1 base and J gave up 0 bases; unmatched junction bases: 4. Per the germline V gene, CDR1 is GTSNPN and CDR2 is SVGIG (reference sequence). CDR3 nucleotide sequence: TGTGCCTGGAGTGCAGGGGGCTTCATGAACACTGAAGCTTTCTTT. Its protein product is CAWSAGGFMNTEAFF.

The chain joins TRBV7-9 to TRBJ2-5, with a tentative D call TRBD1 (5 bases). The germline CDR1 and CDR2 sequences are SEHNR and FQNEAQ (reference sequence). The CDR3 has 16 amino acids. V lost 0 bases and J lost 2, with 13 bases in between. CDR3 in DNA: TGTGCCAGCAGCTTAGCGGCAGGGCGGATGCAAGAGACCCAGTACTTC. This gives the protein CASSLAAGRMQETQYF.

The V gene is TRBV27, the J gene TRBJ2-1, with 7 bases fitting TRBD2. CDR3 size: 16 residues. CDR1 MNHEY and CDR2 SMNVEV come from the germline V gene (reference sequence). The V and J ends lost 1 base and 7 bases, in that order; junction bases with no gene match: 10. CDR3 residues: CASSLFPGGVGNEQFF. The CDR3 bases are TGTGCCAGCAGTTTATTCCCTGGGGGGGTTGGAAATGAGCAGTTCTTC.

V and J are TRBV6-5 and TRBJ2-7; TRBD1 might be the D (7 bases). V lost 6 bases and J lost 6, with 18 bases in between. From germline, CDR1 is MNHEY and CDR2 SVGAGI. The CDR3 totals 14 residues. The CDR3: CASREGQKYPEQYF. The CDR3 coding sequence is TGTGCCAGCAGGGAGGGACAGAAGTACCCCGAGCAGTACTTC.

The chain has TRBV25-1 and TRBJ2-3; D is unresolved. The length of the CDR3 is 11 residues. The V gene lost 6 bases and the J gene lost 2 bases, with 3 bases spanning the gap. CDR1 and CDR2 (germline): MGHDK, SYGVNS. The CDR3 sequence is CASSTTDTQYF. For the CDR3, the DNA is TGTGCCAGCAGCACCACAGATACGCAGTATTTT.

Judged by abundance, this clone is medium-sized. J is TRBJ2-1 and V is TRBV11-3; D possibly corresponds to TRBD2 (5 bases). The V and J ends lost 4 bases and 9 bases respectively, with 7 bases between them. Germline CDR1 and CDR2: SGHNT and YENEEA. The length of the CDR3 is 11 residues. The CDR3 DNA reads as TGTGCCAGCAGCTCGGGGATTGAGCAGTTCTTC. Its protein is CASSSGIEQFF.

The rearrangement uses TRBV28 and TRBJ1-3, with unresolved D. CDR1 and CDR2 from the germline V gene are MDHEN and SYDVKM. Trimming took off 8 bases at V and 1 base at J, with 21 bases between the two ends. There are 17 residues in the CDR3. DNA of the CDR3: TGTGCCAGCTCCTCGGGCCCCGGTCTAGGGTCTGGAAACACCATATATTTT. Its translation: CASSSGPGLGSGNTIYF.

The J gene is TRBJ2-7, the V gene TRBV5-4, with D possibly being TRBD2 (6 bases). Looked up from germline, CDR1 is SGHNT and CDR2 is YYREEE (reference sequence). The CDR3 is 13 amino acids. Deletions cut 3 bases from V and 4 bases from J, with 11 bases between. Here the CDR3 reads CASSYFSGYEQYF. CDR3 bases: TGTGCCAGCAGCTATTTTAGCGGATACGAGCAGTACTTC.

The rearrangement uses TRBV5-1 and TRBJ2-3; TRBD2 matches 9 bases. Per the germline V gene, CDR1 is SGHRS and CDR2 is YFSETQ. This CDR3 has 18 residues. J gave up 4 bases and V 3 bases, and 15 bases lay outside the gene matches. The CDR3, as DNA: TGCGCCAGCAGCTGGAGGGCGGGAGGGCCGACAGTTTCAGATACGCAGTATTTT. It codes for CASSWRAGGPTVSDTQYF. Together with reference TRBV5-1 and TRBJ2-3, the CDR3 gives the full variable domain: KAGVTQTPRYLIKTRGQQVTLSCSPISGHRSVSWYQQTPGQGLQFLFEYFSETQRNKGNFPGRFSGRQFSNSRSEMNVSTLELGDSALYLCASSWRAGGPTVSDTQYFGPGTRLTVL.

This clone was picked up a small number of times. The genes are TRBV6-5 and TRBJ1-2, with 7 bases lining up with TRBD1. The V gene's germline CDR1 is MNHEY and CDR2 SVGAGI. The CDR3 has 13 amino acids. V lost 5 bases and J lost 2; bases outside the gene matches: 2. The CDR3 sequence is CASSAQGNYGYTF. CDR3 bases: TGTGCCAGCAGTGCACAGGGGAACTATGGCTACACCTTC.

The chain couples TRBV6-4 to TRBJ2-1, with 7 bases aligning to TRBD2. This CDR3 comprises 14 residues. The germline CDR1 and CDR2 sequences are MRHNA and SNTAGT. After removal of 4 bases from V and 4 bases from J, the junction contained 4 bases not matched to a gene. The CDR3 DNA is TGTGCCAGCAGTGTGGAGCGGGGATACAATGAGCAGTTCTTC. This encodes CASSVERGYNEQFF.

The gene calls are TRBV7-2 and TRBJ2-7; 11 positions agree with TRBD2. The CDR3 is 15 amino acids. Germline CDR1 SGHTA, CDR2 FQGNSA. V shed 5 bases and J 2 bases; nucleotides not matched to a gene: 5. CDR3 in amino acids: CASSTTSGGTYEQYV. In DNA form, the CDR3 reads TGTGCCAGCAGCACCACTAGCGGGGGCACCTACGAGCAGTACGTC.

The genes are TRBV2 and TRBJ1-6; D is undetermined. CDR1 is SNHLY, CDR2 FYNNEI, per germline. The CDR3 extends over 15 amino acids. Trimming took off 2 bases at V and 7 bases at J, with 12 bases between the two ends. This CDR3 is CASSEWTFLNSPLHF. DNA of the CDR3: TGTGCCAGCAGTGAATGGACCTTTTTGAATTCACCCCTCCACTTT.

The sample holds a few counts of this clone. V usage is TRBV5-4 and J usage is TRBJ2-3, with 8 bases identical to TRBD2. Unmatched junction bases numbered 0, after V lost 3 bases and J lost 0 bases. Germline values: CDR1 SGHNT, CDR2 YYREEE (reference sequence). The CDR3 totals 14 residues. The CDR3 nucleotides read TGTGCCAGCAGCTCTAGCGGGAGCACAGATACGCAGTATTTT. Its protein is CASSSSGSTDTQYF.

J is TRBJ2-5 and V is TRBV5-1, with D unclear. Deletions cut 1 base from V and 0 bases from J, with 13 bases between. The CDR3 length is 16 residues. In germline, CDR1 is SGHRS, CDR2 YFSETQ. The CDR3 DNA reads TGCGCCAGCAGCTTGCCCACTGACGGTAACCAAGAGACCCAGTACTTC. Its translation: CASSLPTDGNQETQYF.

The chain recombines TRBV29-1 with TRBJ2-7; TRBD2 matches 11 bases. Germline CDR1 and CDR2: SQVTM and ANQGSEA. The junction had 14 bases not matched to a gene; V was cut back by 4 bases and J by 6 bases. CDR3 length equals 16 residues. The CDR3 nucleotides are TGCAGCGTTGGAGGGATTGTAGCGGGAGGGGGGGTCGAGCAGTACTTC. As protein: CSVGGIVAGGGVEQYF.

The chain links TRBV7-9 to TRBJ2-1; D may be TRBD2 (5 bases). V was cut by 2 bases and J by 8 bases, with 22 bases left in between. CDR3 length: 17 amino acids. CDR1 SEHNR and CDR2 FQNEAQ come from the germline V gene (reference sequence). The CDR3 sequence: CASSLWADWVREYEQFF. The CDR3 nucleotides read TGTGCCAGCAGCTTATGGGCGGATTGGGTGAGGGAATATGAGCAGTTCTTC.

The gene calls are TRBV7-2 and TRBJ2-1; 8 nucleotides agree with TRBD2. Losses at the gene ends were 3 bases for V and 4 bases for J; bases not matched to a gene: 5. The V gene's germline CDR1 is SGHTA and CDR2 FQGNSA. The CDR3 consists of 15 residues. The CDR3: CASSFVGGRYNEQFF. The CDR3 bases are TGTGCCAGCAGCTTTGTAGGCGGGAGGTACAATGAGCAGTTCTTC.

The rearrangement uses TRBV5-1 and TRBJ2-7; 7 bases fit TRBD2. J was trimmed by 2 bases and V by 4 bases; bases with no gene match: 6. Looked up from germline, CDR1 is SGHRS and CDR2 is YFSETQ. The CDR3 extends over 14 amino acids. CDR3 DNA: TGCGCCAGCAGCCCCGGGACTATCACCTACGAGCAGTACTTC. It is translated as CASSPGTITYEQYF.

The genes are TRBV7-7 and TRBJ2-3; TRBD2 agrees at 13 bases. CDR3 size: 15 residues. The V and J ends lost 6 bases and 3 bases, in that order; junction bases with no gene match: 3. Germline loops: CDR1 SSHAT, CDR2 FNYEAQ (reference sequence). The CDR3 sequence: CASSRTSGRTDTQYF. The CDR3 coding sequence is TGTGCCAGCAGTCGGACTAGCGGGAGAACAGATACGCAGTATTTT.